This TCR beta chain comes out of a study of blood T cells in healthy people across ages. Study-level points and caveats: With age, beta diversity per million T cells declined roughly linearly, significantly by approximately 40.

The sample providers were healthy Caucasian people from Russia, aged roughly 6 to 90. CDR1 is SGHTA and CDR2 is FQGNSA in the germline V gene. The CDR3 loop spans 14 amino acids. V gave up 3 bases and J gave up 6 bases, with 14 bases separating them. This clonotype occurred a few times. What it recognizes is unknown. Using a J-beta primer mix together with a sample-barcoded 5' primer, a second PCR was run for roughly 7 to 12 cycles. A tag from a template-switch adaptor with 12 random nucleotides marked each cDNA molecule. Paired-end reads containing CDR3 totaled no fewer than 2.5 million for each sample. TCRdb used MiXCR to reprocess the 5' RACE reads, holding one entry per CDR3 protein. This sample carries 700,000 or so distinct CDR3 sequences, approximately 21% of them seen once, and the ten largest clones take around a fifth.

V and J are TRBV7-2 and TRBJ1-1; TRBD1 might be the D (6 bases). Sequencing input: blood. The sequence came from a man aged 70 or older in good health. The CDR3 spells CASSLKTGISEAFF. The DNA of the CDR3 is TGTGCCAGCAGCTTGAAAACAGGGATTTCTGAAGCTTTCTTT.